Below are 2 T cell receptor beta chains sequenced from a single sample in a study of Ad26.COV2.S vaccination and SARS-CoV-2 variants. Method: immunoSEQ multiplex PCR; TCRdb's copy keeps in-frame clones and lacks some. The table has some 340,000 clones, about 86% seen once. Treatment meaning: some 20 received Ad26.COV2.S at low or high dose, single or two shots; about five received placebo; per-sample allocation not given. The samples were gathered on day 63 after the first injection of vaccine or placebo. Material: peripheral blood, obtained in a trial of Ad26.COV2.S vaccine versus placebo. The receptors come from a person between 18 and 59 years old who received the Ad26.COV2.S COVID-19 vaccine or a placebo.

This sequence joins TRBV2 and TRBJ1-1; D is uncertain. V lost 8 bases and J lost 0, with 13 bases in between. The CDR3 spans 14 residues. CDR1 is SNHLY, CDR2 FYNNEI, per germline. This chain's CDR3 is CASRETFLNTEAFF. Written as DNA, the CDR3 is TGTGCCAGCCGGGAGACTTTTTTGAACACTGAAGCTTTCTTT.

V is TRBV4-3 and J is TRBJ2-2; D ambiguous. Germline V gene data show CDR1 as LGHNA and CDR2 as YSLEER. The CDR3 consists of 16 residues. The V end was cut by 4 bases, the J end by 0 bases, with 12 bases between. The CDR3 region has the DNA TGCGCCAGCAGCCCGGCTTTAAACGCGAACACCGGGGAGCTGTTTTTT. Translated: CASSPALNANTGELFF.